Listed below are T cell receptor beta chains from one sample, sequenced in a study. TCRdb itself ran the 5' RACE reads through MiXCR, one entry per CDR3 protein. This sample carries roughly 8,500 distinct CDR3 sequences, approximately 50% of them seen once, and the ten largest clones take about 6%. Sequenced: Tregs sorted from a lymph node. The source of these receptors is a female donor with breast cancer. Each CDR3 is given with its conserved first and last residue. A D gene is named only where the DNA matches it firmly. Clone sizes are given selectively: once, few, many, or a class where the clone is expanded.

V: TRBV7-6
D: NA
J: TRBJ2-3
size: once
CDR3: CASSQRAADTQYF
DNA: TGTGCCAGCAGCCAACGTGCCGCAGATACGCAGTATTTT

V: TRBV7-2
D: NA
J: TRBJ1-1
size: NA
CDR3: CASSSLGGGDTEAFF
DNA: TGTGCCAGCAGCTCTCTCGGGGGAGGGGATACTGAAGCTTTCTTT

V: TRBV19
D: NA
J: TRBJ1-5
size: NA
CDR3: CASSIADKSNQPQHF
DNA: TGTGCCAGTAGTATAGCCGACAAAAGCAATCAGCCCCAGCATTTT

V: TRBV6-5
D: NA
J: TRBJ1-5
size: few
CDR3: CASSPISGGRNQPQHF
DNA: TGTGCCAGCAGTCCTATTTCGGGGGGTCGGAATCAGCCCCAGCATTTT

V: TRBV12-3/TRBV12-4
D: NA
J: TRBJ1-1
size: once
CDR3: CASGQTMNTEAFF
DNA: TGTGCCAGCGGACAGACGATGAACACTGAAGCTTTCTTT

V: TRBV7-9
D: TRBD1
J: TRBJ2-2
size: NA
CDR3: CASRQRKPGQGSVGTGELFF
DNA: TGTGCCAGCAGACAGCGAAAACCGGGACAGGGCTCCGTTGGCACCGGGGAGCTGTTTTTT

V: TRBV20-1
D: TRBD2
J: TRBJ2-4
size: NA
CDR3: CSARDGGESAKNIQYF
DNA: TGCAGTGCTAGAGACGGGGGGGAGTCGGCCAAAAACATTCAGTACTTC

V: TRBV11-1
D: NA
J: TRBJ1-1
size: NA
CDR3: CASSRGGRRDMNTEAFF
DNA: TGTGCCAGCAGCCGAGGAGGTCGTCGGGACATGAACACTGAAGCTTTCTTT

V: TRBV21-1
D: NA
J: TRBJ2-1
size: NA
CDR3: CASSGEGLDSYNEQFF
DNA: TGTGCCAGCAGCGGAGAGGGACTTGACTCCTACAATGAGCAGTTCTTC

V: TRBV7-6
D: TRBD1
J: TRBJ2-7
size: few
CDR3: CASSSESRTGGYEQYF
DNA: TGTGCCAGCAGCTCCGAATCGAGGACAGGGGGCTACGAGCAGTACTTC

V: TRBV12-3/TRBV12-4
D: NA
J: TRBJ2-7
size: few
CDR3: CASSHQQVARPYEQYF
DNA: TGTGCCAGCAGTCACCAGCAGGTCGCCCGTCCCTACGAGCAGTACTTC

V: TRBV6-5
D: NA
J: TRBJ1-5
size: NA
CDR3: CASSYGSAQSNQPQHF
DNA: TGTGCCAGCAGTTATGGGTCAGCCCAGAGCAATCAGCCCCAGCATTTT

V: TRBV20-1
D: NA
J: TRBJ2-7
size: NA
CDR3: CSARPPGRGYEQYF
DNA: TGCAGTGCTAGACCACCTGGCAGGGGCTACGAGCAGTACTTC

V: TRBV4-3
D: NA
J: TRBJ2-1
size: NA
CDR3: CASSQDGGVLTSEQFF
DNA: TGCGCCAGCAGCCAAGATGGAGGAGTATTAACCAGTGAGCAGTTCTTC

V: TRBV3-1
D: NA
J: TRBJ2-1
size: NA
CDR3: CASSQVVGFGGNEQFF
DNA: TGTGCCAGCAGCCAAGTTGTAGGCTTTGGGGGCAATGAGCAGTTCTTC

V: TRBV4-1
D: NA
J: TRBJ1-4
size: NA
CDR3: CASSQDSAAEKLFF
DNA: TGCGCCAGCAGCCAAGATTCCGCGGCTGAAAAACTGTTTTTT

V: TRBV6-2/TRBV6-3
D: NA
J: TRBJ2-7
size: few
CDR3: CASRTSSAHEQYF
DNA: TGTGCCAGCAGAACTAGTTCCGCCCACGAGCAGTACTTC

V: TRBV18
D: NA
J: TRBJ2-3
size: NA
CDR3: CASSGGGTDTQYF
DNA: TGTGCCAGCTCAGGAGGAGGAACAGATACGCAGTATTTT

V: TRBV29-1
D: NA
J: TRBJ1-1
size: NA
CDR3: CSVSWANTEAFF
DNA: TGCAGCGTTTCCTGGGCAAACACTGAAGCTTTCTTT

V: TRBV10-3
D: NA
J: TRBJ2-3
size: NA
CDR3: CAISGREGDTQYF
DNA: TGTGCCATCAGTGGTCGTGAGGGAGATACGCAGTATTTT

V: TRBV20-1
D: NA
J: TRBJ2-1
size: NA
CDR3: CSAPALRGGEQFF
DNA: TGCAGTGCCCCCGCTCTGAGGGGGGGCGAGCAGTTCTTC

V: TRBV12-3/TRBV12-4
D: TRBD1
J: TRBJ1-4
size: NA
CDR3: CASSLRTGVEEKLFF
DNA: TGTGCCAGCAGTTTACGGACAGGGGTAGAGGAAAAACTGTTTTTT